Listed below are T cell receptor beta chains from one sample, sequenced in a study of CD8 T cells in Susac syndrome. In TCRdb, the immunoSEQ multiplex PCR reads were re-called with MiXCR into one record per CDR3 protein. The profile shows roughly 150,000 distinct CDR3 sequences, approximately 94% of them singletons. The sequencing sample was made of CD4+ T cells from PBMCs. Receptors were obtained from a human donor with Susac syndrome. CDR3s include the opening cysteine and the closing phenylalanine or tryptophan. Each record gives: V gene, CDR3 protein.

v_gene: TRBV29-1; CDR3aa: CSVDGLATDTQYF
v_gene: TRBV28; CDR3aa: CASRDPGQGSYEQYF
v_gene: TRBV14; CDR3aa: CASSPLPSRYGYTF
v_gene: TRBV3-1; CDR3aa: CASSRTHEQYF
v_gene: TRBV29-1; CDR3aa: CSVEGTGFEDQETQYF
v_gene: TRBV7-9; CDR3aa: CASSLADRLRGYTF
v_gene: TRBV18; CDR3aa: CASSPLLTTSDTQYF
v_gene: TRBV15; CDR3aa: CAGRDPDPMAFF
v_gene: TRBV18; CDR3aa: CASSRTGTGITYEQYF
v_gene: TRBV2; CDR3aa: CASSDRPGSYTF
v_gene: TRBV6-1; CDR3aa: CASRPPGQRNTGELFF
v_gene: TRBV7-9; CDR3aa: CASTGGYNEQFF
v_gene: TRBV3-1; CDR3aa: CASSQDLDNEQFF
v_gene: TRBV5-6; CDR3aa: CASSTFRTSVQETQYF
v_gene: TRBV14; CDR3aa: CASSKQMNTEAFF
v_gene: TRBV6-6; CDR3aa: CASSEWGYSPLHF
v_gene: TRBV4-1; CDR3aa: CASSKRDTEAFF
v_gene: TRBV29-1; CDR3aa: CSVAPRGRDSNYGYTF
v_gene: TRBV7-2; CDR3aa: CASSSGGAYEQYF
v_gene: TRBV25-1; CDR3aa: CASSEQASDGIQYF
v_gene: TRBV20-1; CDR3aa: CSARAGTGAYNEQFF
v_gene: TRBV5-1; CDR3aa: CASSPGQNYGYTF
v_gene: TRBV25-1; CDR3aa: CASSEPPGLGATPQYF
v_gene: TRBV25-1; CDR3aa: CASSIGGSYNEQFF
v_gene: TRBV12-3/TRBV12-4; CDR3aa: CASVDLNTEAFF
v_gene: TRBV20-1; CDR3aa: CSAPTKPAGGEQFF
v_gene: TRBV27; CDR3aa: CASRSAGKGGGNIQYF